These 32 T cell receptor beta chains were sequenced from one sample in a study of T-cell reconstitution after alpha-beta-depleted transplantation in children. Unique molecular identifiers were used in preparing the TCRbeta library. MiXCR, run by TCRdb on the PCR reads, gives a single entry per CDR3 protein. The table has nearly 250,000 distinct CDR3 sequences, around 7.5% seen once. Sequences were derived from PBMCs, mostly from graft donor cells, sampled 180 days after TCRalphabeta/CD19-depleted stem cell transplant. The receptors were sampled from a male patient between 5 and 17 years old who had a stem cell transplant for acute lymphoblastic leukemia, so the T cells may come from the graft donor.

This clonotype has a count of ten or more. J is TRBJ2-2 and V is TRBV20-1, with 9 bases matching TRBD2. The ends lost 0 bases at V and 7 bases at J; junction bases unmatched: 9. Per the germline V gene, CDR1 is DFQATT and CDR2 is SNEGSKA (reference sequence). CDR3 size: 16 residues. The CDR3 loop reads CSAREISGSWGGELFF. The CDR3 nucleotides are TGCAGTGCTAGAGAAATTAGCGGGAGTTGGGGCGGGGAGCTGTTTTTT.

This clonotype has at least ten counts. The chain recombines TRBV7-9 with TRBJ2-2; 10 bases are shared with TRBD2. CDR3 length: 19 residues. After removal of 2 bases from V and 3 bases from J, the junction contained 12 bases not matched to a gene. Per germline, CDR1 SEHNR and CDR2 FQNEAQ (reference sequence). The CDR3 DNA is TGTGCCAGCAGCTTACTTAGAAGGCTAGCGGGAGTCGACACCGGGGAGCTGTTTTTT. This codes for CASSLLRRLAGVDTGELFF.

Notes on this clonotype: A read error is possible here, since a much larger clone lies one base away. V usage is TRBV20-1 and J usage is TRBJ1-5, with a possible D match to TRBD1 (6 bases). V lost 4 bases, J lost 2 bases, and 12 bases lay in between. The CDR3 runs to 14 residues. Germline lookup yields CDR1 DFQATT and CDR2 SNEGSKA (reference sequence). For the CDR3, the DNA is TGCAGTGCTATATCGGCAGGGGGCAATCAGCCCCAGCATTTT. Protein sequence: CSAISAGGNQPQHF.

This clonotype was counted only a few times. This chain uses TRBV28 with TRBJ1-4, with D tentatively TRBD1 (6 bases). CDR3 length: 14 amino acids. Germline values: CDR1 MDHEN, CDR2 SYDVKM. Deletions cut 7 bases from V and 7 bases from J, with 16 bases between. CDR3 sequence (DNA): TGTGCCAGCATTAGCGGGGGGCGAGGTGAAAAACTGTTTTTT. This translates into CASISGGRGEKLFF.

The sample holds many counts of this clonotype. This chain joins TRBV10-3 and TRBJ2-7, with D perhaps TRBD1 (5 bases). Germline V gives CDR1 ENHRY, CDR2 SYGVKD. V shed 6 bases and J shed 0 bases, with 12 bases lying between them. The CDR3 sequence is 14 residues long. The CDR3 sequence is CAIRLTASSYEQYF. DNA of the CDR3: TGTGCCATCAGACTGACAGCCAGCTCCTACGAGCAGTACTTC.

This clonotype showed up many times. This chain uses TRBV9 with TRBJ2-7; 7 bases are a match to TRBD2. In germline, CDR1 is SGDLS, CDR2 YYNGEE. The CDR3 sequence is 17 residues long. V was clipped by 0 bases and J by 0 bases; unmatched bases: 9. CDR3 residues: CASSVDYEGGSSYEQYF. CDR3 bases: TGTGCCAGCAGCGTAGACTATGAGGGCGGGAGCTCCTACGAGCAGTACTTC.

This clonotype has at least ten counts. The CDR3 here is CATSDPFHYGYTF. The CDR3 DNA follows: TGTGCCACCAGTGACCCGTTCCACTATGGCTACACCTTC. This rearrangement joins TRBV24-1 to TRBJ1-2, with D hard to call. The V gene's germline CDR1 is KGHDR and CDR2 SFDVKD. CDR3 length: 13 residues. Trimming removed 4 bases from V and 3 bases from J, with 8 bases in between.

This clonotype has ten or more counts. Here the CDR3 reads CASSQGLGGQGDYEQYF. CDR3 bases: TGCGCCAGCAGCCAAGGCCTTGGAGGACAGGGTGACTACGAGCAGTACTTC. The J gene is TRBJ2-7, the V gene TRBV4-3; 8 nucleotides agree with TRBD1. Germline V gene lookup returns CDR1 LGHNA and CDR2 YSLEER. V lost 1 base and J lost 3; bases outside the gene matches: 11. CDR3 length equals 17 residues.

This clonotype was counted many times. This rearrangement joins TRBV5-5 to TRBJ2-2; unclear D gene. Looked up from germline, CDR1 is SGHKS and CDR2 is YYEKEE (reference sequence). Trimming removed 2 bases at V and 6 bases at J, with 8 bases between. This CDR3 comprises 13 residues. CDR3: CASSFAASGELFF. The CDR3 DNA follows: TGTGCCAGCAGCTTCGCGGCATCCGGGGAGCTGTTTTTT.

This clonotype was seen more than once but under ten times. This chain links TRBV11-2 with TRBJ2-1; D unclear. CDR3 length: 14 amino acids. V lost 2 bases and J lost 4, with 9 bases in between. Germline CDR1 is SGHAT and CDR2 is FQNNGV. CDR3 bases: TGTGCCAGCAGCTTAAGGAGATTTTACAATGAGCAGTTCTTC. Translated: CASSLRRFYNEQFF.

In its sample, this clonotype was seen many times. The rearrangement joins TRBV4-3 to TRBJ2-1; 10 bases agree with TRBD1. The CDR3 runs to 16 residues. From germline, CDR1 is LGHNA and CDR2 YSLEER. The V gene end was trimmed by 4 bases and the J gene end by 5 bases; junction bases not matched to a gene: 8. The CDR3 bases are TGCGCCAGCAGCCCTTCCCGGGACAGGGGAAACAATGAGCAGTTCTTC. It codes for CASSPSRDRGNNEQFF.

This clonotype was found many times. This chain connects TRBV5-1 to TRBJ2-7, with TRBD2 identical over 11 bases. With 4 bases clipped from V and 1 base from J, the junction kept 7 bases outside the gene matches. The CDR3 has 16 residues. CDR1 SGHRS and CDR2 YFSETQ come from the germline V gene. CDR3 loop: CASSRGGLAVSYEQYF. The CDR3 nucleotides read TGCGCCAGCAGCCGGGGGGGACTAGCGGTATCCTACGAGCAGTACTTC.

This clonotype was observed many times. The V call is TRBV11-3, the J call TRBJ2-2; D is perhaps TRBD2 (6 bases). Trimming left V 3 bases short and J 3 bases short, with 11 bases between. CDR3 length: 15 residues. Germline V gene data show CDR1 as SGHNT and CDR2 as YENEEA. Here the CDR3 DNA reads TGTGCCAGCAGCTTTATGGGCGGGGACACCGGGGAGCTGTTTTTT. Translation: CASSFMGGDTGELFF.

This clonotype showed up many times. This chain links TRBV5-5 with TRBJ2-7, with D tentatively TRBD1 (7 bases). This CDR3 comprises 15 residues. CDR1 and CDR2 from the germline V gene are SGHKS and YYEKEE (reference sequence). V was pared by 4 bases and J by 2 bases, with 16 bases between. Here the CDR3 reads CASSPLRGQTYEQYF. CDR3 DNA sequence: TGTGCCAGCAGCCCCCTGCGGGGACAGACCTACGAGCAGTACTTC.

The J gene is TRBJ1-1, the V gene TRBV9, with D possibly matching TRBD1 (5 bases). This CDR3 has 17 residues. Germline values: CDR1 SGDLS, CDR2 YYNGEE. V gave up 3 bases and J gave up 1 base, with 19 bases separating them. CDR3 coding DNA: TGTGCCAGCAGCGCACCTCCGGGGCCGGGGCGGAACACTGAAGCTTTCTTT. Its translation is CASSAPPGPGRNTEAFF.

This clonotype was observed many times. This chain uses TRBV24-1 with TRBJ2-1; D remains ambiguous. Germline V CDR1 and CDR2: KGHDR, SFDVKD. CDR3 size: 12 residues. The ends were cut back, 9 bases at V and 5 bases at J, with 10 bases in the middle. The CDR3 nucleotides are TGTGCCACCGCCTGGACGGACAATGAGCAGTTCTTC. It codes for CATAWTDNEQFF.

This clonotype was recorded only once. A clone one base away is much larger, so this may be a read error. The chain recombines TRBV29-1 with TRBJ2-7; D gene uncertain. V lost 4 bases and J 3 bases, leaving 19 bases between the germline ends. Germline lookup yields CDR1 SQVTM and CDR2 ANQGSEA. There are 15 residues in the CDR3. CDR3 sequence: CSVGVLTETHYEQYF. CDR3 coding DNA: TGCAGCGTTGGGGTCCTAACCGAGACACACTACGAGCAGTACTTC.

Only a few counts were recorded for this clonotype. The V gene is TRBV5-1, the J gene TRBJ2-5; 10 positions agree with TRBD2. Germline V gene data show CDR1 as SGHRS and CDR2 as YFSETQ. This CDR3 is built from 21 residues. V shed 4 bases, J shed 3 bases, and the junction held 24 bases outside the gene matches. CDR3 in DNA: TGCGCCAGCAGCCCTGAGGGTCCTAGCGGGGGCGACCCCAAACTCAAAGAGACCCAGTACTTC. Encoded protein: CASSPEGPSGGDPKLKETQYF.

This clonotype was observed many times. The CDR3 region has the DNA TGTGCCAGCATCCAGACCAGGGCAGGGACTGGGATGAACACTGAAGCTTTCTTT. Translating gives CASIQTRAGTGMNTEAFF. The V call is TRBV4-2, the J call TRBJ1-1; tentatively, D is TRBD1 (5 bases). The CDR3 sequence is 18 residues long. Germline-derived CDR1 and CDR2 are LGHNA and YNFKEQ. V lost 7 bases and J lost 0, with 24 bases in between.

This clonotype was detected ten times or more. The chain couples TRBV7-6 to TRBJ2-5, with TRBD2 matching 12 bases. In germline, CDR1 is SGHVS, CDR2 FNYEAQ. This CDR3 is built from 17 residues. V shed 3 bases and J 4 bases; nucleotides not matched to a gene: 9. CDR3 bases: TGTGCCAGCAGCTTGGCCACTAGCGGGAGGAGGTTAGAGACCCAGTACTTC. The encoded protein is CASSLATSGRRLETQYF.

This clonotype was detected ten times or more. The chain uses TRBV29-1 and TRBJ1-2; 9 bases align to TRBD1. J was trimmed by 2 bases and V by 8 bases; bases with no gene match: 6. The CDR3 runs to 13 residues. CDR1 is SQVTM and CDR2 is ANQGSEA in the germline V gene. The DNA for the CDR3 is TGCAGCCTCCCCGGGACAGGGAACTATGGCTACACCTTC. Amino acids: CSLPGTGNYGYTF.

This clonotype was picked up many times. The chain links TRBV20-1 to TRBJ1-5; D is unresolved. The germline V and J ends were trimmed by 3 bases and 6 bases, with 15 bases remaining between them. Per the germline V gene, CDR1 is DFQATT and CDR2 is SNEGSKA (reference sequence). The CDR3 is 14 amino acids. The CDR3 sequence is CSASALTLVQPQHF. The CDR3 DNA reads TGCAGTGCTAGTGCCCTCACCTTGGTTCAGCCCCAGCATTTT.

This clonotype was seen repeatedly, ten times or more. This chain uses TRBV7-9 with TRBJ1-6; D unresolved. Germline lookup yields CDR1 SEHNR and CDR2 FQNEAQ (reference sequence). This CDR3 comprises 15 residues. The ends were cut back, 1 base at V and 6 bases at J, with 10 bases in the middle. The DNA for the CDR3 is TGTGCCAGCAGCTTAGTGGGCGCACTTAATTCACCCCTCCACTTT. Translation: CASSLVGALNSPLHF.

This clonotype was found many times. The chain is built from TRBV9 and TRBJ2-3, with 7 bases identical to TRBD1. CDR3 length: 13 amino acids. J was trimmed by 6 bases and V by 3 bases; bases with no gene match: 4. Germline V gene lookup returns CDR1 SGDLS and CDR2 YYNGEE. For the CDR3, the DNA is TGTGCCAGCAGCGATGACAGGGCGGATACGCAGTATTTT. As protein: CASSDDRADTQYF.

In this sample, this clonotype turned up many times. A junction boundary mismatches the germline segment, possibly from a read error. This chain links TRBV5-1 with TRBJ2-2; D is ambiguous. Germline lookup yields CDR1 SGHRS and CDR2 YFSETQ. The CDR3 totals 12 residues. CDR3 protein: CASSLNTGELFF. DNA of the CDR3: TGTGCCAGCAGCTTGAACACCGGGGAGCTGTTTTTT. The complete variable domain, with remaining parts taken from reference TRBV5-1 and TRBJ2-2, reads KAGVTQTPRYLIKTRGQQVTLSCSPISGHRSVSWYQQTPGQGLQFLFEYFSETQRNKGNFPGRFSGRQFSNSRSEMNVSTLELGDSALYLCASSLNTGELFFGEGSRLTVL.

This clonotype appeared many times. This chain uses TRBV18 with TRBJ2-2; the D is unclear. The CDR3 spans 16 residues. The V gene's germline CDR1 is KGHSH and CDR2 LQKENI. V dropped 1 base and J dropped 0 bases, with 9 bases sitting between them. The CDR3 DNA is TGTGCCAGCTCACCACAAGCGCCAACGAACACCGGGGAGCTGTTTTTT. Translation: CASSPQAPTNTGELFF.

This clonotype was recorded at least ten times. The rearrangement uses TRBV12-3 or TRBV12-4 and TRBJ2-3; 7 nucleotides align to TRBD2. There are 15 residues in the CDR3. J gave up 1 base and V 3 bases, and 4 bases lay outside the gene matches. DNA of the CDR3: TGTGCCAGCAGTTTGAAGCGGGGCGGCACAGATACGCAGTATTTT. Amino acid sequence: CASSLKRGGTDTQYF.

The sample holds a few counts of this clonotype. The chain combines TRBV10-3 with TRBJ2-2, with 11 bases lining up with TRBD2. The germline V gene encodes CDR1 ENHRY and CDR2 SYGVKD. Trimming cost V 3 bases and J 4 bases; bases outside gene matches: 4. The CDR3 is made up of 16 amino acids. This chain's CDR3 is CAISDLAGGPTGELFF. CDR3 coding DNA: TGTGCCATCAGTGACTTAGCGGGGGGGCCCACCGGGGAGCTGTTTTTT.

Many counts were recorded for this clonotype. The V and J genes are TRBV3-1 and TRBJ1-2; 7 nucleotides agree with TRBD1. V lost 10 bases to trimming and J lost 2 bases; unmatched junction nucleotides: 7. The V gene's germline CDR1 is LGHDT and CDR2 YNNKEL (reference sequence). This CDR3 has 13 residues. The CDR3 protein is CATIGGGNYGYTF. As DNA, the CDR3 is TGTGCCACCATAGGAGGGGGCAACTATGGCTACACCTTC.

This clonotype has more than one count but fewer than ten. This chain uses TRBV9 with TRBJ1-1, with TRBD1 matching over 9 bases. The V segment lost 0 bases and the J segment 0 bases; nucleotides outside the gene matches: 12. The CDR3 length is 19 residues. Germline loops: CDR1 SGDLS, CDR2 YYNGEE. The CDR3 DNA reads as TGTGCCAGCAGCGTAGAGGGGGACAGGGAAGCGGCATTGAACACTGAAGCTTTCTTT. It translates to CASSVEGDREAALNTEAFF.

This clonotype was picked up a small number of times. The chain joins TRBV29-1 to TRBJ2-7; 7 nucleotides match TRBD1. The length of the CDR3 is 14 residues. Trimming cost V 6 bases and J 1 base; bases outside gene matches: 9. Germline lookup yields CDR1 SQVTM and CDR2 ANQGSEA. The CDR3 here is CSVLGTAGSYEQYF. In nucleotides, the CDR3 is TGCAGCGTGCTAGGGACAGCCGGTTCCTACGAGCAGTACTTC.

This clonotype was picked up many times. The genes are TRBV5-1 and TRBJ2-3, with D possibly matching TRBD1 (6 bases). Germline V gives CDR1 SGHRS, CDR2 YFSETQ. V lost 3 bases and J lost 3, with 17 bases in between. The CDR3 extends over 16 amino acids. CDR3 coding DNA: TGCGCCAGCAGCTATACGGACAGTCTTGAGACAGATACGCAGTATTTT. Its protein is CASSYTDSLETDTQYF.